This T cell receptor beta chain was profiled in a study of T cells in Graves' hyperthyroidism and ophthalmopathy. Overall study context: Pretreatment peripheral blood was obtained at initial diagnosis. Study-level results: Most clonotypes that expanded in the thyroid above 0.001 also showed up in blood.

No ophthalmopathy progression within 18 months constituted stable Graves' hyperthyroidism. RNA transcripts gave rise to amplified TCR beta CDR3 regions. Initially, a first-round RT-PCR of the TCR CDR3 employed the HTBI primer set. TCRdb ran MiXCR on the multiplex PCR reads and lists one entry per CDR3 protein. The data show about 210,000 distinct CDR3 sequences, 17% seen once. V was clipped by 6 bases and J by 5 bases, with 11 bases between them. The CDR3 sequence is 12 residues long. The germline gives CDR1 MDHEN, CDR2 SYDVKM. This clonotype was recorded at least ten times. Its antigen is currently unknown.

The receptor was isolated from a man aged 50-59 years with Graves' hyperthyroidism. Sequenced: blood. The V and J genes are TRBV28 and TRBJ2-7; weak D call: TRBD1 (6 bases). The CDR3, as DNA: TGTGCCAGCAGCTCTACAGGGCACGAGCAGTACTTC. Translating gives CASSSTGHEQYF.